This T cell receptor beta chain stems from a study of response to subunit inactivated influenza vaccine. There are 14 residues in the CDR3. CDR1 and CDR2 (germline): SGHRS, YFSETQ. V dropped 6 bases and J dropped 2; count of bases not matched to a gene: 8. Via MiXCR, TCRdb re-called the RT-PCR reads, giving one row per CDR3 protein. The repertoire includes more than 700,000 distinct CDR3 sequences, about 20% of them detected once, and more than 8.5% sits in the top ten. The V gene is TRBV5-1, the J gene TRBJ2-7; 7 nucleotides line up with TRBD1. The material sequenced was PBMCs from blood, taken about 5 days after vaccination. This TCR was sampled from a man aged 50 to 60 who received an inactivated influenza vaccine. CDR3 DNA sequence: TGCGCCAGCAACCCGACAGGGAATCCCTACGAGCAGTACTTC. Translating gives CASNPTGNPYEQYF.